Each of the 20 T cell receptor beta chains below was sequenced from the same sample in a study of T cell repertoires in cytomegalovirus infection. TCRdb passed the reads through MiXCR, listing each CDR3 protein once. This table has around 450,000 distinct CDR3 sequences, approximately 31% appearing once. The sample comprised PBMCs. The source is a human donor in good health (CMV status not recorded). Some clones in this sample may be carry-over from other donors' samples.

V is TRBV24-1 and J is TRBJ2-3; D gene uncertain. CDR1 is KGHDR and CDR2 is SFDVKD in the germline V gene. The CDR3 extends over 14 amino acids. Trimming removed 1 base from V and 6 bases from J, with 10 bases in between. CDR3 DNA sequence: TGTGCCACCAGTGATTTCAGCACCGCGGATACGCAGTATTTT. Translated: CATSDFSTADTQYF.

This chain joins TRBV7-2 and TRBJ2-3; D not certain. Trimming removed 1 base at V and 0 bases at J, with 11 bases between. CDR1 SGHTA and CDR2 FQGNSA come from the germline V gene. There are 16 residues in the CDR3. CDR3 in amino acids: CASSLEVLRSTDTQYF. CDR3 DNA: TGTGCCAGCAGCTTAGAGGTCTTACGTAGCACAGATACGCAGTATTTT.

This clonotype was detected many times. This chain connects TRBV6-4 to TRBJ2-3; the D gene could be TRBD1 or TRBD2 (5 bases each). The germline V and J ends were trimmed by 3 bases and 2 bases, with 9 bases remaining between them. CDR1 is MRHNA and CDR2 is SNTAGT in the germline V gene. The CDR3 is 14 residues long. The CDR3 bases are TGTGCCAGCAGTGAAAACGGGGCCACAGATACGCAGTATTTT. Its translation is CASSENGATDTQYF.

DNA of the CDR3: TGTGCCAGCAGCCAAGATACGAGCGGACTAGCGGGGGGCGGGGAGCAGTTCTTC. Translated: CASSQDTSGLAGGGEQFF. V is TRBV4-2 and J is TRBJ2-1; TRBD2 matches 14 bases. CDR1 is LGHNA, CDR2 YNFKEQ, per germline. V shed 0 bases and J 10 bases; nucleotides not matched to a gene: 11. The CDR3 extends over 18 amino acids.

With regard to this clonotype: Being one base from a much bigger clone, this may be a read error. The V gene is TRBV7-2, the J gene TRBJ1-2; no definite D call. The V gene's germline CDR1 is SGHTA and CDR2 FQGNSA. This CDR3 spans 13 amino acids. The CDR3 region has the DNA TGTGCCAACAGCCCCGCGAAGGCGCCTGACTACACCTTC. Encoded protein: CANSPAKAPDYTF.

This sequence joins TRBV4-2 and TRBJ1-5; D perhaps matches TRBD1 (6 bases). Germline CDR1 LGHNA, CDR2 YNFKEQ. V was pared by 0 bases and J by 5 bases, with 17 bases between. This CDR3 is built from 17 residues. The DNA for the CDR3 is TGTGCCAGCAGCCAAGATCTTTCGGGGGGCGTAGATCAGCCCCAGCATTTT. As protein: CASSQDLSGGVDQPQHF.

With respect to this clonotype: The junction and the germline gene differ at one end; a read error may be behind it. This chain uses TRBV12-3 or TRBV12-4 with TRBJ1-1; maybe TRBD1 (5 bases). The CDR3 loop spans 17 amino acids. In DNA, the CDR3 is TGTGCCAGCAGTTTGGCATCGGGGGGTATAATGAACACTGAAGCTTCCTTT. Its protein product is CASSLASGGIMNTEASF.

This clonotype was detected a few times. The chain has TRBV10-3 and TRBJ2-3; D not resolved. CDR3 length: 15 amino acids. Germline V gene sequence: CDR1 ENHRY, CDR2 SYGVKD. With 2 bases removed from V and 4 bases from J, the gap between germline ends came to 13 bases. The CDR3 reads CAISERGSESDTQYF. CDR3 sequence (DNA): TGTGCCATCAGTGAGCGTGGAAGTGAATCAGATACGCAGTATTTT.

The chain's CDR3 is CASSPRLAGENEQYF. The CDR3 DNA follows: TGTGCCAGCTCACCACGACTAGCGGGGGAGAACGAGCAGTACTTC. The gene calls are TRBV18 and TRBJ2-7; 12 nucleotides match TRBD2. The CDR3 totals 15 residues. Germline V CDR1 and CDR2: KGHSH, LQKENI. The V and J ends lost 1 base and 5 bases, in that order; junction bases with no gene match: 3.

The CDR3, as DNA: TGTGCCACCAGTGGTCCCAGCCGGGACAGGGGCCAAGAGACCCAGTACTTC. This codes for CATSGPSRDRGQETQYF. V is TRBV24-1 and J is TRBJ2-5; 10 bases fit TRBD1. J was trimmed by 1 base and V by 5 bases; bases with no gene match: 9. This CDR3 comprises 17 residues. Per germline, CDR1 KGHDR and CDR2 SFDVKD.

There are a few counts of this clonotype. V usage is TRBV25-1 and J usage is TRBJ1-2, with D unclear. This CDR3 has 12 amino acids. The germline V gene encodes CDR1 MGHDK and CDR2 SYGVNS. Between the trimmed V and J ends, which lost 4 bases and 6 bases, there was a span of 9 bases. CDR3 loop: CASSGGMDGYTF. Here the CDR3 DNA reads TGTGCCAGCAGTGGCGGGATGGATGGCTACACCTTC.

This clonotype occurred many times. The V and J genes are TRBV7-2 and TRBJ2-5; D call uncertain. Trimming shortened V by 2 bases and J by 1 base, and 23 bases separated the two germline ends. There are 19 residues in the CDR3. Germline V gene sequence: CDR1 SGHTA, CDR2 FQGNSA. CDR3 loop: CASSLRGRTGHLVQETQYF. The CDR3 DNA sequence: TGTGCCAGCAGCTTAAGAGGCCGGACCGGGCATCTGGTCCAAGAGACCCAGTACTTC. The variable domain in full, with the rest retrieved from reference TRBV7-2 and TRBJ2-5, is GAGVSQSPSNKVTEKGKDVELRCDPISGHTALYWYRQSLGQGLEFLIYFQGNSAPDKSGLPSDRFSAERTGGSVSTLTIQRTQQEDSAVYLCASSLRGRTGHLVQETQYFGPGTRLLVL.

Points on this clonotype: Since a much larger clone is just one base distant, this may be a read error. CDR3 DNA: TGTGCCAGCAGCCATCGACAGGGGCCCTCCTACGAGCAGTACTTC. Protein sequence: CASSHRQGPSYEQYF. The J gene is TRBJ2-7, the V gene TRBV14, with 8 bases aligning to TRBD1. Germline CDR1 is SGHDN and CDR2 is FVKESK. The CDR3 spans 15 residues. V dropped 3 bases and J dropped 0; count of bases not matched to a gene: 4.

In its sample, this clonotype was seen a few times. The chain joins TRBV29-1 to TRBJ2-7, with D unresolved. The CDR3 contains 13 residues. The V end lost 2 bases, the J end lost 2 bases, and 10 bases lay between the germline ends. The germline CDR1 and CDR2 sequences are SQVTM and ANQGSEA. DNA for the CDR3: TGCAGCGTTGAATTGGACGAACCCTACGAGCAGTACTTC. This codes for CSVELDEPYEQYF.

On this clonotype: Being one base from a much bigger clone, this may be a read error. The chain is built from TRBV28 and TRBJ1-1, with D possibly being TRBD1 (6 bases). The CDR3 length is 13 residues. CDR1 and CDR2 (germline): MDHEN, SYDVKM. CDR3 protein: CASSDPQGLEACF. The DNA of the CDR3 is TGTGCCAGCAGTGACCCACAGGGATTGGAAGCTTGCTTT.

Only a few counts were recorded for this clonotype. This chain's CDR3 is CASSVPGGSYNEQFF. The CDR3 coding sequence is TGTGCCAGTAGCGTGCCGGGGGGCTCCTACAATGAGCAGTTCTTC. The chain joins TRBV19 to TRBJ2-1; 7 bases match TRBD2. Losses at the gene ends were 6 bases for V and 0 bases for J; bases not matched to a gene: 5. Germline V gene data show CDR1 as LNHDA and CDR2 as SQIVND (reference sequence). CDR3 length: 15 amino acids.

This clonotype has only one observation. The V and J genes are TRBV5-4 and TRBJ2-1, with 7 bases lining up with TRBD2. CDR1 is SGHNT, CDR2 YYREEE, per germline (reference sequence). V trimming: 1 base; J trimming: 7 bases; junction bases outside the gene matches: 5. The CDR3 length is 14 residues. DNA of the CDR3: TGTGCCAGCAGCTTGAGGCTAGCGGAAAATGAGCAGTTCTTC. As protein: CASSLRLAENEQFF.

The chain joins TRBV7-8 to TRBJ1-6, with D possibly being TRBD1 (5 bases). The V end lost 1 base, the J end lost 8 bases, and 12 bases lay between the germline ends. Germline CDR1 is SGHVS and CDR2 is FQNEAQ. The CDR3 covers 15 residues. The CDR3: CASSLVYGGDSPLHF. The CDR3 DNA sequence: TGTGCCAGCAGCTTAGTTTACGGAGGGGATTCACCCCTCCACTTT.

The chain employs TRBV28 and TRBJ1-5, with D possibly TRBD1 on 5 matching bases. The germline V gene encodes CDR1 MDHEN and CDR2 SYDVKM. The CDR3 is 15 residues long. Between the trimmed V and J ends, which lost 3 bases and 4 bases, there was a span of 13 bases. CDR3: CASSLGQTRNQPQHF. CDR3 DNA: TGTGCCAGCAGTTTGGGGCAGACTAGAAATCAGCCCCAGCATTTT.

This clonotype was counted only a few times. This chain links TRBV29-1 with TRBJ2-5; D possibly corresponds to TRBD2 (6 bases). CDR1 is SQVTM and CDR2 is ANQGSEA in the germline V gene. This CDR3 region has 15 residues. Trimming stripped 4 bases from V and 5 bases from J, with 20 bases between. In DNA form, the CDR3 reads TGCAGCGTTGGAGGGATAAACGGGGGAGAGGAGACCCAGTACTTC. This gives the protein CSVGGINGGEETQYF.